This T cell receptor (beta chain) was identified during a study of T cell repertoires in cytomegalovirus infection. V was shortened by 1 base and J by 2 bases, with 6 bases between the two germline ends. This CDR3 is 13 amino acids long. Germline assignment: CDR1 MGHRA and CDR2 YSYEKL. In TCRdb, the reads were re-called with MiXCR into one record per CDR3 protein. The sample lists under 850,000 distinct CDR3 sequences; under 40% were seen once. The receptor's source is a human donor in good health (CMV status not recorded). Some clones in this sample may be carry-over from other donors' samples. Specimen: PBMCs. The V and J genes are TRBV4-1 and TRBJ2-7; D is uncertain. CDR3 in DNA: TGCGCCAGCAGCCAAGCGGCCCCCTACGAGCAGTACTTC. Translation: CASSQAAPYEQYF.